The 5 T cell receptor beta chains below all came from one sample that was sequenced in a study of OX40 agonist ivuxolimab in advanced cancers. The method behind the library was the immunoSEQ multiplex PCR assay. The immuneACCESS repertoire file appears here via TCRdb, limited to in-frame rearrangements. These files lack a portion of the clones; in checked studies, under half of the deficit traces to unresolved V genes, and the cause of the others is not known. Here the sample has 13,000 or so clones; 77% occur a single time. Jointly, the top ten make up roughly a third of the sample. The sequences come from CD4+ or CD8+ T cells sorted from blood, collected in a trial of the OX40 agonist ivuxolimab. The source of these receptors is an adult with an advanced solid tumor such as melanoma, head and neck, liver or kidney cancer.

V and J are TRBV11-3 and TRBJ2-7; the D is unclear. Germline CDR1 reads SGHNT; CDR2 reads YENEEA. V was cut by 11 bases and J by 3 bases, with 8 bases left in between. The CDR3 sequence is 10 residues long. CDR3 bases: TGTGCCTTGACGGTCTACGAGCAGTACTTC. As protein: CALTVYEQYF.

The table lists this clone with a few counts. V gene TRBV6-1 combines with J gene TRBJ2-7; D is perhaps TRBD2 (6 bases). V was pared by 7 bases and J by 0 bases, with 13 bases between. Germline V gene data show CDR1 as MNHNS and CDR2 as SASEGT. The CDR3 contains 14 residues. The CDR3 here is CASTTETSSYEQYF. CDR3 DNA sequence: TGTGCCAGCACCACCGAGACTAGCTCCTACGAGCAGTACTTC.

This chain joins TRBV4-1 and TRBJ2-1, with TRBD1 matching 8 bases. CDR1 is MGHRA and CDR2 is YSYEKL in the germline V gene. This CDR3 spans 13 amino acids. The junction had 3 bases not matched to a gene; V was cut back by 4 bases and J by 7 bases. The CDR3, as DNA: TGCGCCAGCAGCCCAGGACAGGGAAATGAGCAGTTCTTC. It yields the protein CASSPGQGNEQFF.

The genes are TRBV6-1 and TRBJ2-5; 12 positions match TRBD2. J gave up 5 bases and V 4 bases, and 5 bases lay outside the gene matches. Germline lookup yields CDR1 MNHNS and CDR2 SASEGT. This CDR3 spans 15 amino acids. In nucleotides, the CDR3 is TGTGCCAGCAGTGCGACTAGCGGGAGCGGGGAGACCCAGTACTTC. This gives the protein CASSATSGSGETQYF.

This rearrangement joins TRBV4-1 to TRBJ2-2; tentatively, D is TRBD1 (7 bases). Germline V gene data show CDR1 as MGHRA and CDR2 as YSYEKL. V was shortened by 3 bases and J by 5 bases, with 16 bases between the two germline ends. This CDR3 contains 16 residues. The CDR3 spells CASSHVTGEVTGELFF. In DNA form, the CDR3 reads TGCGCCAGCAGCCACGTCACAGGGGAGGTTACCGGGGAGCTGTTTTTT.